The subject of this entry is one T cell receptor (beta chain). The sample is drawn from a study of CD8 T cells in Susac syndrome. The V gene lost 0 bases and the J gene lost 2 bases, with 8 bases spanning the gap. The CDR3 length is 16 residues. Germline CDR1 and CDR2: MGHRA and YSYEKL. Reverse transcription of about 0.45 to 1 ug RNA used random hexamers. TCRdb reprocessed the immunoSEQ multiplex PCR reads via MiXCR and lists one record per CDR3 protein. The sample consists of some 160,000 distinct CDR3 sequences, around 90% of them appearing once. This chain links TRBV4-1 with TRBJ2-6, with D maybe TRBD1 (5 bases). This clonotype was obtained from a human donor in good health. Material: CD4+ T cells from PBMCs. This CDR3 reads CASSQDPGTGANVLTF. In nucleotides, the CDR3 is TGCGCCAGCAGCCAAGATCCAGGGACTGGGGCCAACGTCCTGACTTTC.